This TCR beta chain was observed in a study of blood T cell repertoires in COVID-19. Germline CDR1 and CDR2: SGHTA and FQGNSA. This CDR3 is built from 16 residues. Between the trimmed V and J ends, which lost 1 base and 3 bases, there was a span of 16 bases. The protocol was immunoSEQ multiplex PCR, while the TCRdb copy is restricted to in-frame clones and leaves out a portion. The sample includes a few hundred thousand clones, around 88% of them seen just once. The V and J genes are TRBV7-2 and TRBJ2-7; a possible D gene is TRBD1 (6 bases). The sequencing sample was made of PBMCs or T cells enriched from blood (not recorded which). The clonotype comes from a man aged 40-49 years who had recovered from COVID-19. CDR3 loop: CASSLGPLGTLYEQYF. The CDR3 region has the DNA TGTGCCAGCAGCTTAGGGCCATTGGGGACACTCTACGAGCAGTACTTC.